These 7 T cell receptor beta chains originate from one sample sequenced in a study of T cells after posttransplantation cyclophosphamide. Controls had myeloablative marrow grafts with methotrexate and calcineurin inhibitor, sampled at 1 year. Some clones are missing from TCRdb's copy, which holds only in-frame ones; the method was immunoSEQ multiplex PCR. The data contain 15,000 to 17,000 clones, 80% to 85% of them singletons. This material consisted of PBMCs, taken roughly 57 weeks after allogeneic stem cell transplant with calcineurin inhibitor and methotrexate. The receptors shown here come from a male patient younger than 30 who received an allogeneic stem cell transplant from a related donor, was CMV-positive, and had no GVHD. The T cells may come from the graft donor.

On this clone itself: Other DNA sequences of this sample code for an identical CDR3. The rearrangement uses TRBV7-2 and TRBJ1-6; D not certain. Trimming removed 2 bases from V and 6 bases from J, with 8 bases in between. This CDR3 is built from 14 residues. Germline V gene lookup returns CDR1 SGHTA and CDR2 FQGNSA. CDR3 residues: CASSLSGGNSPLHF. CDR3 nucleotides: TGTGCCAGCAGCTTAAGCGGAGGTAATTCACCCCTCCACTTT.

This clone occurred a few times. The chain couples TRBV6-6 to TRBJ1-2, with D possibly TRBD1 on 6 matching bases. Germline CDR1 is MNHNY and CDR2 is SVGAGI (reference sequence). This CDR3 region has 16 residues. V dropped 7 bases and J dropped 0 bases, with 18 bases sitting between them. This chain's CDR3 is CASTSSRAGANYGYTF. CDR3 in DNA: TGTGCCAGCACCTCATCGAGGGCAGGGGCTAACTATGGCTACACCTTC.

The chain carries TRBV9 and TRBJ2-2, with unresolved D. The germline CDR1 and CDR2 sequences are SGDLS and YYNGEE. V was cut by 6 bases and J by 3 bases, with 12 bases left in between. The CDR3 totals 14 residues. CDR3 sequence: CASTYWRDTGELFF. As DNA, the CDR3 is TGTGCCAGCACCTACTGGAGAGACACCGGGGAGCTGTTTTTT.

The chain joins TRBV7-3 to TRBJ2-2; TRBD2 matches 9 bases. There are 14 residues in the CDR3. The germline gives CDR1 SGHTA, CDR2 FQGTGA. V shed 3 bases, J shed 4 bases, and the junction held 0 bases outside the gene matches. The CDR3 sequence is CASSFSGSTGELFF. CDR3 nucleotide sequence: TGTGCCAGCAGCTTTAGCGGGAGCACCGGGGAGCTGTTTTTT.

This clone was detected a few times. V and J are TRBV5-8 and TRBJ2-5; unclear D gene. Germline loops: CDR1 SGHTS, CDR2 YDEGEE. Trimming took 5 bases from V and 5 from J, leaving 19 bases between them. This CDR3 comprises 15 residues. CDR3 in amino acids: CASSSSPRPQETQYF. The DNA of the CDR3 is TGTGCCAGCAGTTCCTCGCCTCGACCACAGGAGACCCAGTACTTC.

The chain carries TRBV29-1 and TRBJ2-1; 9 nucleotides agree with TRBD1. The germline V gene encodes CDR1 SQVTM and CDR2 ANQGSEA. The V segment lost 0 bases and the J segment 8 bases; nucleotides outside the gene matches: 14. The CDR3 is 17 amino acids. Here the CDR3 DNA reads TGCAGCGTTGAAGATCACCCGGGACAGGGTGGAAGTGATGAGCAGTTCTTC. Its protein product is CSVEDHPGQGGSDEQFF.

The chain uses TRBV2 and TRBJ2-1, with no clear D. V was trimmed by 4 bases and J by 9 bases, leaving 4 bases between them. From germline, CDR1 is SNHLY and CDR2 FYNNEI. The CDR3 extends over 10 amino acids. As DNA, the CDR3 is TGTGCCAGCAGTGCCAGTGAGCAGTTCTTC. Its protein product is CASSASEQFF.